This T cell receptor (beta chain) is drawn from a study of identical twins. General study points: Within monozygotic twins, out-of-frame TCR alpha sharing was underestimated by the models. Invariant MAIT and iNKT cells could partly confound zero-insertion analyses. Sharing of beta out-of-frame sequences by twins showed a weaker excess.

The CDR3 covers 17 residues. Trimming left V 5 bases short and J 6 bases short, with 22 bases between. Remarks on this clonotype: Its antigen is unidentified.

With template switching, a universal primer site was added, and the cDNA carried unique molecular identifiers. MiXCR, run by TCRdb on the 5' RACE reads, gives a single entry per CDR3 protein. The repertoire includes about 220,000 distinct CDR3 sequences, about a tenth of them detected once, and roughly 5% sits in the top ten. This receptor was identified in a woman between 18 and 30 years old in good health. The chain recombines TRBV12-3 or TRBV12-4 with TRBJ2-2; TRBD1 or TRBD2 may be the D gene (6 bases each). Sequenced sample: memory (CD45RO+) T cells sorted from blood. The CDR3: CASSILRGVKVSGELFF. CDR3 in DNA: TGTGCCAGCAGTATACTTAGGGGGGTAAAGGTATCCGGGGAGCTGTTTTTT.